Listed below are T cell receptor beta chains from one sample, sequenced in a study of persistence of HIV-infected CD4 T cells. Generated by immunoSEQ multiplex PCR, the TCRdb table keeps only in-frame clones and is missing some. The sample shows tens of thousands of clones, more than 70% of them seen only once. Their antigens are not known. The source was CD4+ T cells sorted from PBMCs after 18-hour stimulation, collected from a patient who received antiretroviral therapy. The receptors were sampled from an adult man with HIV who was CMV-seropositive. Each CDR3 is given with its conserved first and last residue. Fields, in order: V gene, clone size, J gene, D gene, CDR3 protein, CDR3 DNA. A D gene is named only where the DNA matches it firmly. Clone size appears in some rows only: once, few, many, or a class for an expanded clone.

>TRBV6-6|NA|TRBJ1-4|NA
CASTLRDNQEKLFF
TGTGCCAGCACCCTACGTGACAATCAGGAAAAACTGTTTTTT
>TRBV30|NA|TRBJ1-1|NA
CAWSVDRNTEAFF
TGTGCCTGGAGTGTAGACCGTAACACTGAAGCTTTCTTT
>TRBV15|NA|TRBJ1-2|TRBD1
CATSRDAGQGYTF
TGTGCCACCAGCAGAGATGCGGGACAGGGCTACACCTTC
>TRBV28|NA|TRBJ1-6|NA
CASSPFPPLDSPLHF
TGTGCCAGCAGCCCCTTTCCCCCTTTGGATTCACCCCTCCACTTT
>TRBV27|NA|TRBJ2-1|NA
CASSLGHKFNEQFF
TGTGCCAGCAGTCTGGGACACAAGTTTAATGAGCAGTTCTTC
>TRBV19|NA|TRBJ1-5|NA
CASSFWGGKAQPQHF
TGTGCCAGTAGTTTCTGGGGAGGGAAGGCCCAGCCCCAGCATTTT
>TRBV5-5|NA|TRBJ2-7|NA
CASSFAERYEQYF
TGTGCCAGCAGCTTCGCAGAGAGGTACGAGCAGTACTTC
>TRBV6-2/TRBV6-3|few|TRBJ2-3|TRBD2
CASSSALQRGGSDTQYF
TGTGCCAGCAGTTCCGCCTTGCAGCGGGGGGGCTCAGATACGCAGTATTTT
>TRBV7-2|once|TRBJ2-1|NA
CASRGGEYNEQFF
TGTGCCAGCAGGGGCGGAGAGTACAATGAGCAGTTCTTC
>TRBV10-2|NA|TRBJ2-7|NA
CASSESYLYEQYF
TGCGCCAGCAGTGAGTCTTATCTCTACGAGCAGTACTTC
>TRBV6-5|NA|TRBJ2-7|NA
CATSGPTGEQYF
TGTGCCACCTCCGGCCCCACCGGCGAGCAGTACTTC
>TRBV28|NA|TRBJ2-3|NA
CASSPGEVTDTQYF
TGTGCCAGCAGTCCGGGGGAGGTCACAGATACGCAGTATTTT
>TRBV5-1|NA|TRBJ2-3|TRBD2
CASSLGLARTDTQYF
TGCGCCAGCAGCTTGGGACTAGCCCGCACAGATACGCAGTATTTT
>TRBV5-1|NA|TRBJ2-1|TRBD2
CASSSGLAGAGDEQFF
TGCGCCAGCAGCTCCGGACTAGCGGGGGCCGGGGATGAGCAGTTCTTC
>TRBV12-5|NA|TRBJ1-2|NA
CASGLGQNYGYTF
TGTGCTAGTGGTTTAGGGCAGAACTATGGCTACACCTTC
>TRBV2|once|TRBJ2-3|NA
CASSLDFYSTDTQYF
TGTGCCAGCAGTCTTGACTTCTATAGCACAGATACGCAGTATTTT
>TRBV28|NA|TRBJ1-1|NA
CASSLGGNRGAFF
TGTGCCAGCAGTTTAGGGGGTAATCGTGGAGCTTTCTTT
>TRBV18|NA|TRBJ1-2|TRBD1
CASSPRDSNYGYTF
TGTGCCAGCTCACCCCGGGACAGCAACTATGGCTACACCTTC
>TRBV5-6|NA|TRBJ2-4|NA
CASSSREGRVIQYF
TGTGCCAGCAGCAGCCGGGAAGGCAGGGTCATTCAGTACTTC
>TRBV18|NA|TRBJ1-1|TRBD1
CASSLPGTGSGGTEAFF
TGTGCCAGCTCACTTCCCGGGACAGGGAGTGGAGGCACTGAAGCTTTCTTT
>TRBV19|NA|TRBJ1-5|NA
CASSAREVNQPQHF
TGTGCCAGTAGTGCCCGGGAGGTTAATCAGCCCCAGCATTTT
>TRBV6-5|NA|TRBJ1-5|TRBD1
CASSADRAQPQHF
TGTGCCAGCAGCGCCGACAGGGCTCAGCCCCAGCATTTT
>TRBV7-9|NA|TRBJ2-1|TRBD1
CASSSSRGTGMEVNEQFF
TGTGCCAGCAGCTCCTCTCGGGGGACAGGGATGGAGGTCAATGAGCAGTTCTTC
>TRBV2|NA|TRBJ1-5|NA
CASQGEGNQPQHF
TGTGCCAGCCAGGGTGAGGGCAATCAGCCCCAGCATTTT
>TRBV4-1|few|TRBJ2-2|NA
CASSLYGTGELFF
TGCGCCAGCAGCCTCTACGGAACCGGGGAGCTGTTTTTT
>TRBV6-5|NA|TRBJ1-2|NA
CASSYSRTGHRGGYTF
TGTGCCAGCAGTTACTCGAGGACGGGCCATCGGGGTGGCTACACCTTC
>TRBV5-1|NA|TRBJ1-2|TRBD1
CASSLEGQLTYGYTF
TGCGCCAGCAGCTTGGAGGGACAGCTGACCTATGGCTACACCTTC
>TRBV18|NA|TRBJ2-2|NA
CASSPRVVVTGELFF
TGTGCCAGCTCACCGCGAGTGGTGGTGACCGGGGAGCTGTTTTTT
>TRBV7-9|NA|TRBJ1-2|NA
CASTPSVGNYGYTF
TGTGCCAGCACCCCTAGCGTGGGTAACTATGGCTACACCTTC
>TRBV9|few|TRBJ1-5|NA
CASSVQDNQPQHF
TGTGCCAGCAGCGTACAGGACAATCAGCCCCAGCATTTT
>TRBV18|few|TRBJ2-7|TRBD1
CASSQGQNSYEQYF
TGTGCCAGCTCCCAGGGACAGAACTCCTACGAGCAGTACTTC
>TRBV5-1|once|TRBJ1-3|NA
CASSSTGSSGNTIYF
TGCGCCAGCAGCTCCACAGGGAGTTCTGGAAACACCATATATTTT
>TRBV12-5|NA|TRBJ2-1|TRBD2
CASGPPGRGAQQAVYNEQFF
TGTGCTAGTGGGCCCCCCGGGCGGGGGGCCCAACAAGCGGTATACAATGAGCAGTTCTTC
>TRBV6-5|NA|TRBJ2-1|TRBD1
CASSYTTGRGWNEQFF
TGTGCCAGCAGTTATACCACAGGCAGGGGGTGGAATGAGCAGTTCTTC
>TRBV6-5|NA|TRBJ1-1|NA
CASRDLNTEAFF
TGTGCCAGCAGGGACCTTAACACTGAAGCTTTCTTT
>TRBV6-1|once|TRBJ1-1|NA
CASSEGKGEAFF
TGTGCCAGCAGTGAAGGGAAGGGCGAAGCTTTCTTT
>TRBV24-1|few|TRBJ1-1|TRBD1
CATSDAAALDRENVKGGAFF
TGTGCCACCAGTGATGCCGCCGCTCTGGACAGGGAGAATGTAAAGGGTGGAGCTTTCTTT
>TRBV4-2|few|TRBJ1-2|NA
CASSQAGGAISGYTF
TGTGCCAGCAGCCAAGCCGGGGGGGCAATCAGTGGCTACACCTTC
>TRBV9|once|TRBJ1-1|TRBD1
CASSVAKGATEAFF
TGTGCCAGCAGCGTAGCTAAGGGGGCTACTGAAGCTTTCTTT